A selection of T cell receptor beta chains follows, all from one sample in a study of blood T cell repertoires in COVID-19. Method: immunoSEQ multiplex PCR; TCRdb's copy keeps in-frame clones and lacks some. The sample holds some 88,000 clones, under 90% seen once. The material sequenced was peripheral blood. Receptors were obtained from an older woman with acute or convalescent COVID-19. The CDR3 runs from the conserved cysteine through the conserved F or W. A D gene is named only where the DNA matches it firmly. Some rows mark clone size as missing; the rest say once, few, many or name a class of expanded clone.

D,J,V,size,CDR3,DNA
-,TRBJ1-4,TRBV12-1,-,CASSPGVVLATNEKLFF,TGTGCCAGCAGCCCAGGGGTGGTGCTTGCCACTAATGAAAAACTGTTTTTT
-,TRBJ2-5,TRBV29-1,-,CSVAGPPETQYF,TGCAGCGTTGCTGGGCCCCCCGAGACCCAGTACTTC
-,TRBJ2-1,TRBV27,-,CASSSHRDDSYNEQFF,TGTGCCAGCAGTTCGCACAGGGACGACTCCTACAATGAGCAGTTCTTC
TRBD1,TRBJ1-1,TRBV6-5,-,CASRAGTGGTEAFF,TGTGCCAGCAGGGCCGGGACAGGGGGGACTGAAGCTTTCTTT
-,TRBJ2-1,TRBV25-1,once,CASSEQSEQFF,TGTGCCAGCAGTGAACAGTCGGAGCAGTTCTTC
-,TRBJ1-4,TRBV11-1,-,CASSLSQNNEKLFF,TGTGCCAGCAGCCTCTCGCAGAATAATGAAAAACTGTTTTTT
TRBD1,TRBJ1-2,TRBV5-6,-,CASSRQGSYGYTF,TGTGCCAGCAGCCGACAGGGGAGCTATGGCTACACCTTC
-,TRBJ1-1,TRBV3-1/TRBV3-2,once,CASSQGTGPNAEAFF,TGTGCCAGCAGCCAAGGCACAGGGCCGAACGCTGAAGCTTTCTTT
TRBD2,TRBJ2-3,TRBV15,-,CATSRGGTSGVGDTQYF,TGTGCCACCAGCAGAGGCGGAACTAGCGGGGTCGGGGATACGCAGTATTTT
-,TRBJ2-1,TRBV5-1,-,CASSWTGNNEQFF,TGCGCCAGCAGCTGGACCGGGAACAATGAGCAGTTCTTC
-,TRBJ2-3,TRBV19,-,CASLGDNTDTQYF,TGTGCCAGTCTCGGGGACAACACAGATACGCAGTATTTT
TRBD1,TRBJ1-1,TRBV5-1,-,CASSLDGQGLNTEAFF,TGCGCCAGCAGCTTGGACGGACAGGGATTGAACACTGAAGCTTTCTTT
-,TRBJ1-4,TRBV25-1,-,CASCEAGQEKLFF,TGTGCCAGCTGTGAGGCAGGCCAAGAAAAACTGTTTTTT
TRBD2,TRBJ2-5,TRBV5-4,-,CASSPGGQETQYF,TGTGCCAGCAGCCCCGGGGGGCAAGAGACCCAGTACTTC
-,TRBJ1-5,TRBV5-1,-,CASSLVAGLGQPQHF,TGCGCCAGCAGCTTGGTCGCGGGGCTTGGTCAGCCCCAGCATTTT
-,TRBJ1-3,TRBV29-1,-,CSVERRITIYF,TGCAGCGTTGAGAGGAGGATCACCATATATTTT